The sequence of this T cell receptor beta chain was determined in a study of response to subunit inactivated influenza vaccine. Study outcomes and limitations: Authors suggested seasonal influenza vaccinations each recruit few new T cells.

The table lists this clonotype with a few counts. The antigen remains undetermined. TCRdb reprocessed the RT-PCR reads with MiXCR, giving one entry per CDR3 protein. Of about 190,000 distinct CDR3 sequences in the sample, 14% are singletons; the top ten hold 26%. The material was CD8+ T cells sorted from PBMCs, obtained 5 days after vaccination. This clonotype originated in a man aged 50 or older who received an inactivated influenza vaccine.

CDR3 sequence (DNA): TGTGCCAGCAGACAAGGACTAGCGGGGAACACCGGGGAGCTGTTTTTT. This codes for CASRQGLAGNTGELFF. V and J are TRBV28 and TRBJ2-2, with 11 bases aligning to TRBD2. The J segment lost 1 base and the V segment lost 6 bases, leaving 4 bases of the junction unmatched. CDR1 is MDHEN and CDR2 is SYDVKM in the germline V gene. The length of the CDR3 is 16 residues.